A selection of T cell receptor beta chains follows, all from one sample in a study of cytomegalovirus exposure and HLA in healthy donors. Profiled with immunoSEQ multiplex PCR; TCRdb holds only in-frame clones, not every one. The sample contains around 140,000 clones, around 80% of which appear only once. Material for sequencing was PBMCs. These receptors came from a man between 40 and 49 years old in good health and CMV-seronegative. Each CDR3 is given without its conserved first and last residue. D genes are given only for firm matches.

v_gene	d_gene	len	j_gene	CDR3aa
TRBV30	-	12	TRBJ2-3	AWIDGFGTDTQY
TRBV5-1	-	14	TRBJ2-6	ASERTATSGANVLT
TRBV4-1	-	13	TRBJ1-5	ASSQGDTPNQPQH
TRBV7-9	TRBD1	14	TRBJ2-7	SSSLATGERFYEQY
TRBV6-6	TRBD2	14	TRBJ2-5	ASSNLAGDPSETQY
TRBV7-9	TRBD1	14	TRBJ1-2	ASSLIPDLGQGRYT
TRBV11-2	-	13	TRBJ2-2	ASSLDLGGSGELF
TRBV6-1	TRBD1	10	TRBJ1-1	ASSERTGQAF
TRBV4-1	-	12	TRBJ2-7	ASSQVPANYEQY
TRBV10-3	TRBD2	14	TRBJ2-5	ASSEWRGATEETQY
TRBV28	-	11	TRBJ2-7	ASSLQGAYEQY
TRBV7-6	TRBD1	16	TRBJ2-1	ASSSLLQGQGLHNEQF
TRBV28	-	12	TRBJ1-1	ASSFRGLNTEAF
TRBV5-1	TRBD2	16	TRBJ2-3	ASSLGLAGDLGTDTQY
TRBV5-4	-	11	TRBJ1-1	ASSLQDRAEAF
TRBV7-2	-	13	TRBJ2-7	ASSSDGDSPYEQY
TRBV7-7	-	14	TRBJ2-5	ASSRGGAGWGETQY
TRBV19	TRBD1	14	TRBJ2-2	ASSTETGVVLGELF
TRBV30	TRBD1	12	TRBJ2-7	AWSSGQGVYEQY
TRBV7-8	TRBD1	14	TRBJ1-4	ASSSNLGQGNEKLF
TRBV7-9	TRBD2	12	TRBJ2-5	ASSSGGERGTQY
TRBV7-6	TRBD2	12	TRBJ2-7	ASSSTSGSYEQY
TRBV6-5	-	12	TRBJ2-2	ASIGGSHTGELF
TRBV13	-	13	TRBJ1-5	ASSLGGARSQPQH
TRBV5-1	TRBD1	12	-	ASSSGTGVFEQY
TRBV6-5	TRBD1	13	TRBJ2-1	ASKYTGQGYNEQF
TRBV19	TRBD2	14	TRBJ2-5	ASTPGTSGRGETQY
TRBV6-1	-	12	TRBJ1-5	ASHHEGSNQPQH
TRBV10-3	TRBD1	12	TRBJ2-7	ATKQGGGSYEQY
TRBV7-9	TRBD2	12	TRBJ2-7	ASSETSGAYEQY
TRBV4-1	-	11	TRBJ1-2	ASSQAYNYGYT
TRBV6-5	-	14	TRBJ1-5	ASSYSPRYSNQPQH
TRBV6-5	-	13	TRBJ1-2	ASSSDFGSVHGYT
TRBV6-1	-	13	TRBJ2-7	ASNFMVENSYEQY
TRBV6-5	-	14	TRBJ2-2	ASSYSPSGFTGELF
TRBV15	TRBD2	13	TRBJ2-3	ATSREGTTTDTQY
TRBV28	-	12	TRBJ2-7	ASSSQGSSYEQY
TRBV6-1	-	11	TRBJ2-2	ASSSGDTGELF
TRBV29-1	TRBD2	12	TRBJ2-1	SANGAGGWNEQF
TRBV6-5	-	11	TRBJ1-6	ASRRGANSPLH
TRBV28	TRBD2	15	TRBJ2-4	ASSSYYSGLAKNIQY
TRBV7-9	-	12	-	ASSLQVPPSEQY
TRBV27	-	9	-	ASSLGHEQY
TRBV13	TRBD2	16	TRBJ2-2	ASSSLAGVGGDTGELF
TRBV4-3	TRBD1	13	TRBJ1-1	ASSQFGQGGTEAF
TRBV5-1	-	10	TRBJ2-5	ASSLPGETQY